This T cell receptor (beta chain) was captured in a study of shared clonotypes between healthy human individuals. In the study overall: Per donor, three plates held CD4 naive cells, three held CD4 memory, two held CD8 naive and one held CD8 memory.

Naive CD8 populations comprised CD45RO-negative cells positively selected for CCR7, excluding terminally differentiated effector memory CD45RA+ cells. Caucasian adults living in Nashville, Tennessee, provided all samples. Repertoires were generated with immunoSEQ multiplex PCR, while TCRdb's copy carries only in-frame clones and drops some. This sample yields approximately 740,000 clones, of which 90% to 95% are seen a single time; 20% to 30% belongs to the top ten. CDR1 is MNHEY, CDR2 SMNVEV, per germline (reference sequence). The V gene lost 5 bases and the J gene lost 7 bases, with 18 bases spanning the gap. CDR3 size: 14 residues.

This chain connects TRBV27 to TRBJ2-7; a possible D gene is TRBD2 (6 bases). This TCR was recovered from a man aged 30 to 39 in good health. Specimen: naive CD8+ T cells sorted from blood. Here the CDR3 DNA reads TGTGCCAGCAGTAAAGGAGGGCCTGGTAGGGAGCAGTACTTC. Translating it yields CASSKGGPGREQYF.